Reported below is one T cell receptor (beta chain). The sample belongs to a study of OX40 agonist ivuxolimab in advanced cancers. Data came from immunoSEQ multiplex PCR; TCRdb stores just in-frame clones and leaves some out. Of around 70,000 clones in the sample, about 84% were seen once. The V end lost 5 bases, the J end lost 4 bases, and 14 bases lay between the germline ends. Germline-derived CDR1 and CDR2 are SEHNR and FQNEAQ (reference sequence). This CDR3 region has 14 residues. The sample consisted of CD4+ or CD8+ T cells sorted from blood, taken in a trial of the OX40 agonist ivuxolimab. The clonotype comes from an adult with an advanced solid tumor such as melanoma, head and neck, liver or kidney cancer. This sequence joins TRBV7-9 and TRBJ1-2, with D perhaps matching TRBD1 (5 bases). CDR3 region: CASSPGGVSYGYTF. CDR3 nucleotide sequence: TGTGCCAGCAGCCCTGGAGGGGTTAGCTATGGCTACACCTTC.